This TCR beta chain comes out of a study of tumor-infiltrating lymphocytes in primary liver carcinoma. Per the germline V gene, CDR1 is MDHEN and CDR2 is SYDVKM. This CDR3 comprises 15 residues. Worth noting for this clonotype: Antigen specificity is unknown. One junction end does not reproduce the germline sequence, and a read error may be involved.

Study results and caveats: Tumor top-250-clone fraction significantly exceeded that of blood (p = 0.039).

From unsorted bulk tissue weighing roughly 18-30 mg, DNA and RNA were co-extracted. There were five separate regions sampled from each tumor. Every one of the tumor samples had a viable tumor cell content above 75%. The researchers produced TCR beta cDNA from roughly 500 ng total RNA with a constant-region primer. The TCR beta library was amplified through three nested multiplex PCR rounds in a modified ARM-PCR procedure. TRBV1-TRBV30 forward primers and a C-beta reverse primer were used in the first two PCR rounds, which each ran for about 10 cycles. TCRdb re-analysed the multiplex PCR reads in MiXCR, keeping a single row per CDR3 protein. This table holds about 130,000 distinct CDR3 sequences, roughly three fifths found once.

The sequence was collected from a woman aged 60-75 years with primary liver carcinoma and hepatitis B virus infection. This chain links TRBV28 with TRBJ2-3; D possibly corresponds to TRBD2 (6 bases). The sequenced sample consisted of liver tumor tissue from sampling region 3. Subset reported: tumor region T3, left-lateral pole. DNA for the CDR3: TGTGCCGGCCTCGGCGGGGTAATTAGCACAGATACACAGTATTTT. Its protein is CAGLGGVISTDTQYF.